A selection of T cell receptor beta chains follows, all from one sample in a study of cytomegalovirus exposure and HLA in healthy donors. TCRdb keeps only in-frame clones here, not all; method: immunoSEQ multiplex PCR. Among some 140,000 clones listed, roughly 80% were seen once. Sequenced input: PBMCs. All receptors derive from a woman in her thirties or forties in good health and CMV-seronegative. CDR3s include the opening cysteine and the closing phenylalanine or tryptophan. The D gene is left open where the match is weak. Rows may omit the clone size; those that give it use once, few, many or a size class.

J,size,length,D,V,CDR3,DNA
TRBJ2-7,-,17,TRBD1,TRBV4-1,CASSQADPGQGNYEQYF,TGCGCCAGCAGCCAAGCCGACCCGGGACAGGGGAACTACGAGCAGTACTTC
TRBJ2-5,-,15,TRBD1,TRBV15,CATSREQGGQETQYF,TGTGCCACCAGCAGAGAACAGGGGGGCCAGGAGACCCAGTACTTC
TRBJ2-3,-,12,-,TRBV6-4,CASSDASLTQYF,TGTGCCAGCAGTGACGCTAGTCTTACGCAGTATTTT
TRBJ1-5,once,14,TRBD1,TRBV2,CASSGTGGNQPQHF,TGTGCCAGCAGTGGGACAGGGGGAAATCAGCCCCAGCATTTT
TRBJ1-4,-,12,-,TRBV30,CAWPAGQQRLFF,TGTGCCTGGCCCGCCGGACAGCAGAGACTGTTTTTT
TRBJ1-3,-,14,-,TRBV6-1,CASTRTASGNTIYF,TGTGCCAGCACCCGGACAGCCTCTGGAAACACCATATATTTT
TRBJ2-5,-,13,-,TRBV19,CASSKTGRETQYF,TGTGCCAGTAGCAAGACAGGTCGAGAGACCCAGTACTTC
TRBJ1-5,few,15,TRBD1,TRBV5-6,CASSLGEGAYQPQHF,TGTGCCAGCAGCTTAGGAGAGGGGGCTTATCAGCCCCAGCATTTT
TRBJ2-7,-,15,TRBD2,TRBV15,CATSKRGLVGYEQYF,TGTGCCACCAGCAAGCGGGGTTTAGTGGGCTACGAGCAGTACTTC
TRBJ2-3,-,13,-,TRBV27,CASSRRGTDTQYF,TGTGCCAGCAGTCGGAGGGGCACAGATACGCAGTATTTT
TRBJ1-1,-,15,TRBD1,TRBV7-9,CASSLEQGLNTEAFF,TGTGCCAGCAGCTTAGAACAGGGGTTGAACACTGAAGCTTTCTTT
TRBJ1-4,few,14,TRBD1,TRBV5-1,CASSPGQPNEKLFF,TGCGCCAGCAGCCCGGGACAGCCTAATGAAAAACTGTTTTTT
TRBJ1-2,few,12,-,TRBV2,CASSDAGVGYTF,TGTGCCAGCAGTGATGCAGGGGTTGGCTACACCTTC
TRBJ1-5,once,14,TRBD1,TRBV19,CASRTGGLNQPQHF,TGTGCCAGTAGGACAGGGGGCCTCAATCAGCCCCAGCATTTT
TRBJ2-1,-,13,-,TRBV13,CASSLADRNEQFF,TGTGCCAGCAGCCTGGCGGACAGAAATGAGCAGTTCTTC
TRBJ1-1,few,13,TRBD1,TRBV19,CASSGQGNTEAFF,TGTGCCAGTAGCGGACAGGGCAACACTGAAGCTTTCTTT
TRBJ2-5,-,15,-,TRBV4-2,CASSQDTLPKETQYF,TGTGCCAGCAGCCAAGACACACTACCAAAAGAGACCCAGTACTTC
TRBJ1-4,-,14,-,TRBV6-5,CASRSGLSHEKLFF,TGTGCCAGCAGATCGGGACTCAGCCATGAAAAACTGTTTTTT
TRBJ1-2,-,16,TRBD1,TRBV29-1,CRTRSWDRGPNYGYTF,TGCAGGACGAGATCGTGGGACAGGGGGCCGAACTATGGCTACACCTTC
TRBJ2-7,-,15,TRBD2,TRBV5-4,CASRPSGGRTYEQYF,TGTGCCAGCAGGCCTAGCGGGGGGCGAACCTACGAGCAGTACTTC
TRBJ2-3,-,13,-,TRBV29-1,CSVGAPSTDTQYF,TGCAGCGTTGGGGCACCTAGCACAGATACGCAGTATTTT
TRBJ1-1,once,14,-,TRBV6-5,CASSYSGGNTEAFF,TGTGCCAGCAGTTACTCAGGCGGGAACACTGAAGCTTTCTTT